This T cell receptor (beta chain) was recorded in a study of T-cell reconstitution after alpha-beta-depleted transplantation in children. Study-wide points: Certain patients had high TCRbeta diversity at day 60, and it came from recipient T cells and thymic progenitors that survived. Among T cells one year after transplant, newly produced cells accounted for most counts and diversity. As was reported, about two months after transplant, alpha-beta T cells came from several hundred expanded graft clones.

This clonotype appeared many times. Its antigen is not known. TCRbeta library preparation incorporated unique molecular identifiers. MiXCR, applied by TCRdb to the PCR reads, yields one record per CDR3 protein. The table includes fewer than 350,000 distinct CDR3 sequences, over 9% detected once. The germline V and J ends were trimmed by 4 bases and 2 bases, with 3 bases remaining between them. The CDR3 contains 13 residues. The germline V gene encodes CDR1 MDHEN and CDR2 SYDVKM. The sample was PBMCs, taken before TCRalphabeta/CD19-depleted stem cell transplant. This clonotype originated in a boy under three years old with acute myeloid leukemia, due to receive a stem cell transplant. V is TRBV28 and J is TRBJ1-6, with D unclear. The chain's CDR3 is CASSSPYNSPLHF. In DNA, the CDR3 is TGTGCCAGCAGTTCCCCCTATAATTCACCCCTCCACTTT.